This T cell receptor beta chain emerged from a study of control samples from healthy donors and cancer patients. The data were produced by immunoSEQ multiplex PCR, yet TCRdb's version contains in-frame clones alone and is incomplete. Among under 300,000 clones listed, almost 85% were seen once. The germline V gene has CDR1 SGHRS and CDR2 YFSETQ. The CDR3 is 14 residues long. V lost 5 bases to trimming and J lost 5 bases; unmatched junction nucleotides: 6. This clone turned up a few times. The V and J genes are TRBV5-1 and TRBJ2-1; 8 nucleotides align to TRBD1. Sequenced material: PBMCs. The sequence derives from a woman in her sixties with lung cancer. The CDR3 loop reads CASSEQGGHNEQFF. CDR3 sequence (DNA): TGCGCCAGCAGTGAACAGGGGGGCCACAATGAGCAGTTCTTC. The whole variable domain, remainder taken from reference TRBV5-1 and TRBJ2-1, is KAGVTQTPRYLIKTRGQQVTLSCSPISGHRSVSWYQQTPGQGLQFLFEYFSETQRNKGNFPGRFSGRQFSNSRSEMNVSTLELGDSALYLCASSEQGGHNEQFFGPGTRLTVL.